The 2 T cell receptor beta chains given below trace back to one sample, sequenced in a study of identical twins. TCRdb reprocessed the 5' RACE reads with MiXCR, giving one entry per CDR3 protein. The sample holds some 690,000 distinct CDR3 sequences, approximately 21% seen once. These same records also appear under a second study, on T cells expressing NK-cell markers.

The sample comprised PBMCs. These receptor sequences come from a woman younger than 35 in good health.

This clonotype was counted at least ten times. The chain joins TRBV3-1 to TRBJ2-5, with a weak D call TRBD2 (5 bases). Trimming took off 3 bases at V and 4 bases at J, with 6 bases between the two ends. CDR3 length: 12 amino acids. Germline lookup yields CDR1 LGHDT and CDR2 YNNKEL (reference sequence). This chain's CDR3 is CASSQRVETQYF. The CDR3 nucleotides are TGTGCCAGCAGCCAGAGGGTAGAGACCCAGTACTTC.

This clonotype was picked up a small number of times. V gene TRBV6-1 combines with J gene TRBJ1-5; 9 bases align to TRBD1. Germline-derived CDR1 and CDR2 are MNHNS and SASEGT. The length of the CDR3 is 13 residues. Trimming cost V 6 bases and J 14 bases; bases outside gene matches: 11. The CDR3 here is CASSPGQGKREHF. The CDR3 nucleotides are TGTGCCAGCAGCCCGGGACAGGGAAAAAGGGAGCATTTT.